Presented here are 22 T cell receptor beta chains from one specimen sequenced in a study of CD8 T cells in ankylosing spondylitis (dated by TCRdb to between 2016 and 2019). What the study reported, not specific to this receptor: Blood from ankylosing spondylitis patients appeared to be characterized by a TCR beta motif made up of seven or eight highly homologous amino acid variants.

These TCRs' antigens remain unknown. Receptor libraries were prepared by 5' RACE. Sequencing relied on an Illumina HiSeq 2500. TCRdb cleaned the public reads at Q25 with fastp, built clones with MiXCR and kept in-frame beta chains. Rows matching on CDR3 protein sequence are summarized as one entry with the most common DNA and genes. Present in this sample are about 540,000 distinct CDR3 sequences, approximately 11% of which were seen just once. 6.8% of the sample is in the top ten clones. Sequenced input: blood, either unsorted or a sorted T cell fraction (not recorded which). The source is a male donor with ankylosing spondylitis.

The genes are TRBV5-1 and TRBJ2-1; D is undetermined. Trimming removed 4 bases at V and 6 bases at J, with 17 bases between. Germline V gives CDR1 SGHRS, CDR2 YFSETQ. The CDR3 length is 15 residues. The CDR3 here is CASSTPGLQTNEQFF. CDR3 sequence (DNA): TGCGCCAGCAGCACACCGGGCCTCCAAACCAATGAGCAGTTCTTC.

This clonotype occurred a few times. The rearrangement joins TRBV29-1 to TRBJ2-1, with TRBD2 matching 8 bases. V was pared by 3 bases and J by 9 bases, with 10 bases of the junction left unmatched. The CDR3 spans 14 residues. Per the germline V gene, CDR1 is SQVTM and CDR2 is ANQGSEA. CDR3 in DNA: TGCAGCGTTGACATTGCGGGAGGAAGGAGTGAGCAGTTCTTC. It translates to CSVDIAGGRSEQFF.

This clonotype was detected ten times or more. The CDR3 loop reads CASSVGPGGGSGELFF. The CDR3 DNA is TGCGCCAGCAGCGTGGGGCCAGGGGGCGGCTCCGGGGAGCTGTTTTTT. V usage is TRBV5-1 and J usage is TRBJ2-2; 8 bases are a match to TRBD1. The CDR3 length is 16 residues. CDR1 is SGHRS, CDR2 YFSETQ, per germline. Losses at the gene ends were 4 bases for V and 6 bases for J; bases not matched to a gene: 11.

The sample holds many counts of this clonotype. The gene calls are TRBV7-2 and TRBJ2-6; D not resolved. CDR1 is SGHTA and CDR2 is FQGNSA in the germline V gene. Trimming removed 6 bases at V and 0 bases at J, with 3 bases between. The CDR3 contains 13 residues. The DNA for the CDR3 is TGTGCCAGCAGGGACTCTGGGGCCAACGTCCTGACTTTC. Protein sequence: CASRDSGANVLTF.

V and J are TRBV6-1 and TRBJ2-7, with no clear D. V lost 1 base and J lost 6, with 4 bases in between. Germline CDR1 MNHNS, CDR2 SASEGT. The CDR3 contains 11 residues. The CDR3, as DNA: TGTGCCAGCAGTGAAGGGGTCGAGCAGTACGTC. It specifies CASSEGVEQYV.

This clonotype appeared a few times. The chain joins TRBV15 to TRBJ2-3; D might be TRBD2 (5 bases). The germline V gene encodes CDR1 LNHNV and CDR2 YYDKDF (reference sequence). The CDR3 length is 16 residues. Trimming stripped 3 bases from V and 2 bases from J, with 15 bases between. CDR3 protein: CATSRGEGSDTDTQYF. The CDR3 DNA reads TGTGCCACCAGCAGGGGAGAGGGCTCCGACACAGATACGCAGTATTTT.

J is TRBJ1-4 and V is TRBV3-1, with D tentatively TRBD1 (5 bases). CDR3 length: 16 residues. Trimming took off 3 bases at V and 7 bases at J, with 18 bases between the two ends. From germline, CDR1 is LGHDT and CDR2 YNNKEL (reference sequence). CDR3 sequence (DNA): TGTGCCAGCAGCCAGGGACCCGGGGCCCAAGGTGAAAAACTGTTTTTT. Amino acid sequence: CASSQGPGAQGEKLFF.

The V call is TRBV9, the J call TRBJ2-5; the D is unclear. The CDR3 has 13 residues. Trimming pared 5 bases from V and 3 bases from J, leaving 11 bases between. Germline V lookup: CDR1 SGDLS, CDR2 YYNGEE. The CDR3 is CASRSPLEETQYF. The CDR3 nucleotides read TGTGCCAGCAGATCACCGCTGGAAGAGACCCAGTACTTC.

The rearrangement links TRBV4-1 to TRBJ2-5; 9 nucleotides line up with TRBD1. Per germline, CDR1 MGHRA and CDR2 YSYEKL. The CDR3 is made up of 15 amino acids. V dropped 0 bases and J dropped 7; count of bases not matched to a gene: 6. The CDR3 sequence: CASSQDLQGAGTQYF. CDR3 coding DNA: TGCGCCAGCAGCCAAGATCTACAGGGGGCGGGGACCCAGTACTTC.

V gene TRBV6-1 combines with J gene TRBJ2-5, with D perhaps being TRBD1 or TRBD2 (5 bases each). Trimming removed 5 bases from V and 1 base from J, with 17 bases in between. CDR1 and CDR2 (germline): MNHNS, SASEGT. This CDR3 spans 16 amino acids. CDR3 loop: CASSLGAGMSQETQYF. The CDR3 DNA reads TGTGCCAGCAGTCTCGGGGCAGGGATGAGCCAAGAGACCCAGTACTTC.

The chain has TRBV18 and TRBJ2-1, with D possibly TRBD2 on 6 matching bases. The CDR3 runs 16 residues. V lost 6 bases and J 6 bases, leaving 21 bases between the germline ends. Germline CDR1 KGHSH, CDR2 LQKENI. CDR3 loop: CASSPSTTGVGNEQFF. CDR3 in DNA: TGTGCCAGCTCGCCGTCGACGACGGGAGTAGGCAATGAGCAGTTCTTC. The entire variable domain, with the rest obtained from reference TRBV18 and TRBJ2-1, is as follows: NAGVMQNPRHLVRRRGQEARLRCSPMKGHSHVYWYRQLPEEGLKFMVYLQKENIIDESGMPKERFSAEFPKEGPSILRIQQVVRGDSAAYFCASSPSTTGVGNEQFFGPGTRLTVL.

This chain connects TRBV29-1 to TRBJ1-5; D not certain. Trimming removed 3 bases at V and 2 bases at J, with 8 bases between. Germline V gene data show CDR1 as SQVTM and CDR2 as ANQGSEA. CDR3 size: 13 residues. Here the CDR3 DNA reads TGCAGCGTTGAGTACGGGGGCAATCAGCCCCAGCATTTT. It translates to CSVEYGGNQPQHF.

This clonotype was detected only a few times. This rearrangement joins TRBV6-5 to TRBJ2-3, with D hard to call. This CDR3 is 14 amino acids long. Trimming pared 0 bases from V and 7 bases from J, leaving 11 bases between. Germline CDR1 MNHEY, CDR2 SVGAGI. CDR3 nucleotide sequence: TGTGCCAGCAGTTACTCTATATTTGTAAATACGCAGTATTTT. Translation: CASSYSIFVNTQYF.

The chain couples TRBV6-2 or TRBV6-3 to TRBJ1-4; D is unclear. V lost 6 bases, J lost 5 bases, and 4 bases lay in between. The CDR3 is made up of 11 amino acids. Germline values: CDR1 MNHEY, CDR2 SVGEGT. The CDR3 sequence is CASSANEKLFF. The CDR3 DNA reads TGTGCCAGCAGCGCGAATGAAAAACTGTTTTTT.

In DNA, the CDR3 is TGTGCCAGCTCACTGGGCAGGTCTACCTACGAGCAGTACTTC. Amino acids: CASSLGRSTYEQYF. The chain employs TRBV18 and TRBJ2-7, with D hard to call. The CDR3 runs to 14 residues. Trimming shortened V by 4 bases and J by 2 bases, and 12 bases separated the two germline ends. CDR1 is KGHSH, CDR2 LQKENI, per germline. The variable domain in full, completed from reference TRBV18 and TRBJ2-7, reads NAGVMQNPRHLVRRRGQEARLRCSPMKGHSHVYWYRQLPEEGLKFMVYLQKENIIDESGMPKERFSAEFPKEGPSILRIQQVVRGDSAAYFCASSLGRSTYEQYFGPGTRLTVT.

Ten or more counts support this clonotype. The rearrangement links TRBV24-1 to TRBJ2-1; 9 nucleotides align to TRBD1. V was pared by 5 bases and J by 14 bases, with 15 bases of the junction left unmatched. Germline CDR1 and CDR2: KGHDR and SFDVKD. This CDR3 comprises 15 residues. The CDR3 DNA reads TGTGCCACCAGTGTGGGACAGGGATACAGTCCACACAAGTTCTTC. Protein: CATSVGQGYSPHKFF.

J is TRBJ2-5 and V is TRBV7-2, with D perhaps matching TRBD2 (5 bases). V dropped 2 bases and J dropped 0 bases, with 13 bases sitting between them. The CDR3 covers 16 residues. Looked up from germline, CDR1 is SGHTA and CDR2 is FQGNSA. This CDR3 is CASSLSAGWYQETQYF. CDR3 sequence (DNA): TGTGCCAGCAGCTTATCGGCGGGCTGGTACCAAGAGACCCAGTACTTC.

This clonotype was counted between two and nine times. The rearrangement joins TRBV20-1 to TRBJ2-1, with 7 positions matching TRBD1. The CDR3 spans 14 residues. V shed 6 bases, J shed 4 bases, and the junction held 9 bases outside the gene matches. CDR1 DFQATT and CDR2 SNEGSKA come from the germline V gene (reference sequence). DNA for the CDR3: TGCAGTGCCACAGGGGCACGATCGTACAATGAGCAGTTCTTC. It encodes CSATGARSYNEQFF.

The chain carries TRBV2 and TRBJ1-2, with D hard to call. This CDR3 region has 12 residues. Trimming took 1 base from V and 7 from J, leaving 7 bases between them. Germline V gene sequence: CDR1 SNHLY, CDR2 FYNNEI. The CDR3 nucleotides read TGTGCCAGCAGTGAAGGTCCGGCTGGCTACACCTTC. This gives the protein CASSEGPAGYTF. Full variable domain (outside the CDR3, taken from reference TRBV2 and TRBJ1-2): EPEVTQTPSHQVTQMGQEVILRCVPISNHLYFYWYRQILGQKVEFLVSFYNNEISEKSEIFDDQFSVERPDGSNFTLKIRSTKLEDSAMYFCASSEGPAGYTFGSGTRLTVV.

The CDR3 DNA reads as TGTGCCAGCAGCTTGGGAGGGGCGCGAGCTTTCTTT. Amino acids: CASSLGGARAFF. This chain uses TRBV7-9 with TRBJ1-1; possible D gene TRBD1, 5 bases. CDR1 SEHNR and CDR2 FQNEAQ come from the germline V gene (reference sequence). V lost 3 bases, J lost 10 bases, and 12 bases lay in between. The CDR3 contains 12 residues.

This clonotype was recorded a few times. The chain links TRBV13 to TRBJ2-1; 8 bases agree with TRBD2. Germline CDR1 is PRHDT and CDR2 is FYEKMQ (reference sequence). Trimming cost V 3 bases and J 3 bases; bases outside gene matches: 4. The CDR3 extends over 15 amino acids. This CDR3 reads CASSFIAGSYNEQFF. The CDR3 nucleotides read TGTGCCAGCAGCTTCATAGCGGGAAGCTACAATGAGCAGTTCTTC.

This clonotype showed up just a few times. The chain couples TRBV24-1 to TRBJ2-3; D uncertain. The CDR3 is made up of 15 amino acids. Germline V lookup: CDR1 KGHDR, CDR2 SFDVKD. V was cut by 4 bases and J by 2 bases, with 12 bases left in between. In DNA, the CDR3 is TGTGCCACCAGTGACTTACTCGGACCCACAGATACGCAGTATTTT. Residues: CATSDLLGPTDTQYF.